The clone carrying this TCR beta chain was seen just once. As processed by the authors: Amplification from reference gene primers served as the basis for estimated nucleated cell counts. Only in-frame clones appear in the TCRdb table, and some are missing; sequencing was by immunoSEQ multiplex PCR. That table supplies the V and J calls and clone size; D and trimming were determined from the DNA. The sample carries 250,000 to 300,000 clones, approximately 83% recorded once. These data originate in a study of blood T cell repertoires in COVID-19. Study summary: The origin of the acute and convalescent COVID-19 samples was the United States, Italy and Spain.

Deletions cut 8 bases from V and 0 bases from J, with 20 bases between. The V gene's germline CDR1 is MDHEN and CDR2 SYDVKM. The CDR3 extends over 17 amino acids. Individuals drawn from about 26 US areas were about 18 to 95 years old. The V gene is TRBV28, the J gene TRBJ1-5; D possibly corresponds to TRBD1 (6 bases). This clonotype was sampled from a man in his forties or fifties who had recovered from COVID-19. Sequencing was done on a sample of PBMCs or T cells enriched from blood (not recorded which). The CDR3 sequence is CASARTALRYSNQPQHF. The DNA for the CDR3 is TGTGCCAGCGCCCGGACAGCCTTACGTTATAGCAATCAGCCCCAGCATTTT. The full variable domain, rest sourced from reference TRBV28 and TRBJ1-5, is DVKVTQSSRYLVKRTGEKVFLECVQDMDHENMFWYRQDPGLGLRLIYFSYDVKMKEKGDIPEGYSVSREKKERFSLILESASTNQTSMYLCASARTALRYSNQPQHFGDGTRLSIL.